A single sample is the source of the 10 T cell receptor beta chains below, sequenced in a study of CD8+CD57+ T cells in acquired aplastic anemia. TCR beta VDJ and CDR3 were profiled, and genomic DNA was the template. TCRdb independently ran MiXCR on the reads; one entry per CDR3 protein. The sample holds tens of thousands of distinct CDR3 sequences, under 50% seen once. Sequencing input: sorted CD4+, CD8+, or CD8+CD57+ T cells (not recorded which) from PBMCs. These receptors originate from a human donor in good health, serving as a control.

The chain couples TRBV29-1 to TRBJ2-3; 7 bases align to TRBD2. The germline CDR1 and CDR2 sequences are SQVTM and ANQGSEA. V shed 6 bases, J shed 0 bases, and the junction held 6 bases outside the gene matches. The length of the CDR3 is 14 residues. The CDR3 bases are TGCAGCGTAGGACTAGGCTCTAGCACAGATACGCAGTATTTT. It encodes CSVGLGSSTDTQYF.

At least ten counts were recorded for this clonotype. This chain uses TRBV6-1 with TRBJ2-3; D is perhaps TRBD2 (5 bases). The CDR3 loop spans 11 amino acids. Per germline, CDR1 MNHNS and CDR2 SASEGT. V gave up 7 bases and J gave up 4 bases, with 6 bases separating them. CDR3 sequence (DNA): TGTGCCAGCATGAGGGCAGATACGCAGTATTTT. Residues: CASMRADTQYF.

The chain recombines TRBV25-1 with TRBJ2-7; no clear D gene. The V and J ends lost 4 bases and 4 bases respectively, with 5 bases between them. This CDR3 region has 11 residues. Germline CDR1 MGHDK, CDR2 SYGVNS. CDR3 coding DNA: TGTGCCAGCAGTGGTTGGTACGAGCAGTACTTC. Translating it yields CASSGWYEQYF.

This clonotype was seen repeatedly, ten times or more. V usage is TRBV11-2 and J usage is TRBJ1-6; D might be TRBD1 (6 bases). The CDR3 totals 17 residues. Germline CDR1 and CDR2: SGHAT and FQNNGV. Deletions cut 5 bases from V and 8 bases from J, with 22 bases between. The CDR3 loop is CASSPMSGDNGYSPLHF. As DNA, the CDR3 is TGTGCCAGCAGCCCGATGAGCGGGGACAATGGTTATTCACCCCTCCACTTT. The full variable domain, its missing parts supplied by reference TRBV11-2 and TRBJ1-6, is EAGVAQSPRYKIIEKRQSVAFWCNPISGHATLYWYQQILGQGPKLLIQFQNNGVVDDSQLPKDRFSAERLKGVDSTLKIQPAKLEDSAVYLCASSPMSGDNGYSPLHFGNGTRLTVT.

For this clonotype: Germline is not matched at one junction end, which may reflect a read error. This CDR3 reads CASSLNTGELLF. CDR3 sequence (DNA): TGTGCCAGCAGCCTAAACACCGGGGAGCTGCTTTTT. J is TRBJ2-2 and V is TRBV7-3, with TRBD2 as a possible D gene (5 bases). The germline gives CDR1 SGHTA, CDR2 FQGTGA. The CDR3 totals 12 residues.

This clonotype was counted ten times or more. The chain joins TRBV2 to TRBJ2-1, with 14 bases fitting TRBD2. J gave up 8 bases and V 1 base, and 7 bases lay outside the gene matches. The CDR3 loop spans 17 amino acids. Germline CDR1 SNHLY, CDR2 FYNNEI. The CDR3 is CASSEDWTSGRKDEQFF. In DNA, the CDR3 is TGTGCCAGCAGTGAAGATTGGACTAGCGGGAGGAAGGATGAGCAGTTCTTC.

The J gene is TRBJ1-5, the V gene TRBV29-1, with 9 bases matching TRBD1. V was pared by 7 bases and J by 6 bases, with 4 bases of the junction left unmatched. CDR3 length: 12 residues. Germline V CDR1 and CDR2: SQVTM, ANQGSEA. In DNA form, the CDR3 reads TGCAGCGCGGGACAGGGTGGTCAGCCCCAGCATTTT. Protein product: CSAGQGGQPQHF.

This clonotype came up many times. V and J are TRBV20-1 and TRBJ1-2, with a weak D call TRBD1 (5 bases). The CDR3 spans 13 residues. CDR1 DFQATT and CDR2 SNEGSKA come from the germline V gene (reference sequence). With 5 bases removed from V and 4 bases from J, the gap between germline ends came to 14 bases. The CDR3 here is CSARQHMTYGYTF. CDR3 coding DNA: TGCAGTGCTCGACAGCACATGACCTATGGCTACACCTTC.

The chain has TRBV24-1 and TRBJ2-1; D is perhaps TRBD1 (5 bases). V shed 3 bases and J shed 0 bases, with 8 bases lying between them. The CDR3 consists of 15 residues. Germline-derived CDR1 and CDR2 are KGHDR and SFDVKD. The DNA of the CDR3 is TGTGCCACCAGTGATGGGGCTTACTCCTACAATGAGCAGTTCTTC. Protein sequence: CATSDGAYSYNEQFF.

This clonotype was observed at least ten times. The rearrangement joins TRBV19 to TRBJ2-2; D is unclear. Trimming took off 8 bases at V and 0 bases at J, with 7 bases between the two ends. The CDR3 is made up of 13 amino acids. CDR1 LNHDA and CDR2 SQIVND come from the germline V gene (reference sequence). In nucleotides, the CDR3 is TGTGCCAGTCCGCGACCGAACACCGGGGAGCTGTTTTTT. This encodes CASPRPNTGELFF.